The rows below give T cell receptor beta chains drawn from one sample of a study of blood T cell repertoires in COVID-19. Method: immunoSEQ multiplex PCR; TCRdb's copy keeps in-frame clones and lacks some. The table records some 96,000 clones, over 80% of them present only once. The specimen was peripheral blood. Source of these receptors: a man between 45 and 60 years old with active or convalescent COVID-19. CDR3s include the opening cysteine and the closing phenylalanine or tryptophan. A D gene is named only where the DNA matches it firmly. A row's size may be missing; if present it is once, few, many or a size class.

DNA | CDR3 | size | J | V | D
TGTGCCACCAGTGATTTGCGGACAGGCCATGGCTACACCTTC | CATSDLRTGHGYTF | . | TRBJ1-2 | TRBV24-1 | TRBD1
TGCGCCAGCAGCTTGGGGGACAGGGGAGGCGAGCAGTACTTC | CASSLGDRGGEQYF | . | TRBJ2-7 | TRBV5-1 | TRBD1
TGTGCCAGCAGTGAGTCCAGTTACTATAATTCACCCCTCCACTTT | CASSESSYYNSPLHF | . | TRBJ1-6 | TRBV2 | .
TGTGCCAGCATTTCGGGGAGGGGGAGGGCTGAAGCTTTCTTT | CASISGRGRAEAFF | few | TRBJ1-1 | TRBV27 | .
TGCGCCAGCAGCTCCGGCGGGACAGGGAGCCCCTACGAGCAGTACTTC | CASSSGGTGSPYEQYF | . | TRBJ2-7 | TRBV5-1 | TRBD1
TGTGCCACTGCCCCGGGACTAGGCTACGAGCAGTACTTC | CATAPGLGYEQYF | . | TRBJ2-7 | TRBV27 | TRBD2
TGTGCCAGCAGTGAACCCTCGGGGGGAGCGGGGTACAATGAGCAGTTCTTC | CASSEPSGGAGYNEQFF | . | TRBJ2-1 | TRBV6-1 | TRBD2
TGTGCCAGCAGTTACTCGAGGACTAGGAGCTATCAGGAGCAGTTCTTC | CASSYSRTRSYQEQFF | once | TRBJ2-1 | TRBV6-5 | TRBD2
TGCGCCAGCAGCTGGAGACAGGGAACTAATGAAAAACTGTTTTTT | CASSWRQGTNEKLFF | . | TRBJ1-4 | TRBV5-1 | TRBD1
TGTGCCAGCAGTGTCGGCGGAATAGTCTCCTACGAGCAGTACTTC | CASSVGGIVSYEQYF | few | TRBJ2-7 | TRBV25-1 | .
TGCGCCAGCAGCTCGTCCTACGAGCAGTACTTC | CASSSSYEQYF | once | TRBJ2-7 | TRBV5-1 | .
TGTGCCAGCAATCCGGACAGGTCCCTTGACGAGCAGTACTTC | CASNPDRSLDEQYF | once | TRBJ2-7 | TRBV2 | TRBD1
TGTGCTAGTGGTTTGGTAATTGAGGGTGGGCGTTATGGAAACACCATATATTTT | CASGLVIEGGRYGNTIYF | . | TRBJ1-3 | TRBV12-5 | .
TGTGCCAGCAGCTTTCTAGCGTCGGGTGAGCAGTTCTTC | CASSFLASGEQFF | . | TRBJ2-1 | TRBV3-1/TRBV3-2 | .
TGTGCCAGCAGCGTAGATCACACCCAGGAGCAGTTCTTC | CASSVDHTQEQFF | few | TRBJ2-1 | TRBV9 | .